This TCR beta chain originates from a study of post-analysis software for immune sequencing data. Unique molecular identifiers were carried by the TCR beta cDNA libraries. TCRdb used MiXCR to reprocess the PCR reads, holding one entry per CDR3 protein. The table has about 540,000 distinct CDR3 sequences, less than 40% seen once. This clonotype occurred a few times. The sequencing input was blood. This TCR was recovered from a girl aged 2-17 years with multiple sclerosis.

For the CDR3, the DNA is TGCAGTGCTAGAGATTATCGCGGGGGCGATAGGGAGCAGTACTTC. Translation: CSARDYRGGDREQYF. The rearrangement links TRBV20-1 to TRBJ2-4; D possibly corresponds to TRBD2 (7 bases). CDR1 DFQATT and CDR2 SNEGSKA come from the germline V gene (reference sequence). V shed 0 bases and J shed 13 bases, with 22 bases lying between them. CDR3 length equals 15 residues.